What follows are 28 T cell receptor beta chains derived from one specimen sequenced in a study of OX40 agonist ivuxolimab in advanced cancers. Assay used: immunoSEQ multiplex PCR; TCRdb lists only in-frame clones, some missing. The sample contains about 69,000 clones, 80% to 90% of which appear only once. Sample: CD4+ or CD8+ T cells sorted from blood, taken in a trial of the OX40 agonist ivuxolimab. The receptors derive from an adult with an advanced solid tumor such as melanoma, head and neck, liver or kidney cancer.

The J gene is TRBJ1-2, the V gene TRBV7-9; D is possibly TRBD1 (6 bases). Germline loops: CDR1 SEHNR, CDR2 FQNEAQ (reference sequence). The CDR3 consists of 15 residues. V lost 1 base to trimming and J lost 1 base, with 10 bases between them. For the CDR3, the DNA is TGTGCCAGCAGCTTAGTTGGACAGTTTAACTATGGCTACACCTTC. It specifies CASSLVGQFNYGYTF.

This clone has only a few counts. The chain carries TRBV20-1 and TRBJ1-1, with D possibly being TRBD1 (5 bases). CDR3 length equals 11 residues. Germline-derived CDR1 and CDR2 are DFQATT and SNEGSKA (reference sequence). As DNA, the CDR3 is TGCAGCTACAGGAGTAACACTGAAGCTTTCTTT. Translated, it gives CSYRSNTEAFF.

The chain joins TRBV27 to TRBJ2-1; 9 nucleotides align to TRBD1. The CDR3 is 16 amino acids. V lost 6 bases to trimming and J lost 3 bases; unmatched junction nucleotides: 9. Germline CDR1 reads MNHEY; CDR2 reads SMNVEV (reference sequence). Here the CDR3 reads CASSPNPGQGYNEQFF. The CDR3 nucleotides read TGTGCCAGCAGCCCCAACCCGGGACAGGGCTACAATGAGCAGTTCTTC.

This chain links TRBV12-5 with TRBJ2-3; 8 bases match TRBD1. The CDR3 is 15 residues long. Germline values: CDR1 LGHNT, CDR2 FRNRAP. Unmatched junction bases numbered 4, after V lost 5 bases and J lost 0 bases. This CDR3 is CASGPGQGSTDTQYF. CDR3 DNA: TGTGCTAGTGGTCCCGGACAGGGAAGCACAGATACGCAGTATTTT.

V is TRBV29-1 and J is TRBJ2-2; 13 bases are a match to TRBD2. V lost 7 bases to trimming and J lost 2 bases; unmatched junction nucleotides: 7. In germline, CDR1 is SQVTM, CDR2 ANQGSEA. The CDR3 has 16 residues. The CDR3 sequence is CSGGLAGESNTGELFF. The CDR3 DNA reads TGCAGCGGTGGACTAGCGGGAGAATCTAACACCGGGGAGCTGTTTTTT.

The chain couples TRBV18 to TRBJ1-1; D remains ambiguous. Trimming removed 3 bases at V and 8 bases at J, with 13 bases between. Germline V gene sequence: CDR1 KGHSH, CDR2 LQKENI. This CDR3 comprises 13 residues. This CDR3 reads CASSPAVYWEAFF. For the CDR3, the DNA is TGTGCCAGCTCACCGGCGGTGTACTGGGAAGCTTTCTTT. Combining the CDR3 with reference TRBV18 and TRBJ1-1 gives the whole variable domain NAGVMQNPRHLVRRRGQEARLRCSPMKGHSHVYWYRQLPEEGLKFMVYLQKENIIDESGMPKERFSAEFPKEGPSILRIQQVVRGDSAAYFCASSPAVYWEAFFGQGTRLTVV.

The chain uses TRBV19 and TRBJ2-7; TRBD1 matches 7 bases. CDR3 size: 13 residues. Germline V gene sequence: CDR1 LNHDA, CDR2 SQIVND (reference sequence). Trimming at V came to 7 bases and at J to 3 bases, leaving 6 bases not matched to a gene. The CDR3 bases are TGTGCCAGTAAGGGGGACAGCGACTACGAGCAGTACTTC. Encoded protein: CASKGDSDYEQYF.

The chain combines TRBV29-1 with TRBJ1-1; a possible D gene is TRBD1 (6 bases). Per germline, CDR1 SQVTM and CDR2 ANQGSEA. This CDR3 is built from 12 residues. Trimming removed 8 bases at V and 1 base at J, with 11 bases between. CDR3 nucleotides: TGCAGCACAAGGACAGCGAACACTGAAGCTTTCTTT. Amino acids: CSTRTANTEAFF.

The rearrangement joins TRBV4-2 to TRBJ1-5; 9 nucleotides agree with TRBD1. Germline V gene sequence: CDR1 LGHNA, CDR2 YNFKEQ. V was clipped by 8 bases and J by 0 bases; unmatched bases: 5. The length of the CDR3 is 15 residues. CDR3 nucleotides: TGTGCCAGCCTAGACAGGGGGGGTAGCAATCAGCCCCAGCATTTT. This codes for CASLDRGGSNQPQHF.

This sequence joins TRBV4-1 and TRBJ2-3, with 13 positions matching TRBD2. Germline V gene data show CDR1 as MGHRA and CDR2 as YSYEKL. V lost 6 bases to trimming and J lost 2 bases; unmatched junction nucleotides: 8. The CDR3 extends over 17 amino acids. The CDR3 region is CASRRLGTSGITDTQYF. In nucleotides, the CDR3 is TGCGCCAGCAGGCGCCTCGGGACTAGCGGGATCACAGATACGCAGTATTTT.

This rearrangement joins TRBV7-9 to TRBJ1-5; D remains ambiguous. Germline V CDR1 and CDR2: SEHNR, FQNEAQ (reference sequence). The CDR3 has 14 amino acids. The germline V and J ends were trimmed by 1 base and 4 bases, with 8 bases remaining between them. This chain's CDR3 is CASSLDAVNQPQHF. CDR3 nucleotide sequence: TGTGCCAGCAGCTTAGATGCGGTGAATCAGCCCCAGCATTTT.

This chain connects TRBV29-1 to TRBJ2-7, with 9 nucleotides matching TRBD2. Germline CDR1 is SQVTM and CDR2 is ANQGSEA. This CDR3 spans 12 amino acids. Trimming cost V 6 bases and J 4 bases; bases outside gene matches: 4. The CDR3 spells CSVSTSGYEQYF. The CDR3 nucleotides are TGCAGCGTAAGTACTAGCGGGTACGAGCAGTACTTC.

The J gene is TRBJ2-1, the V gene TRBV7-3; 14 positions match TRBD2. The V gene's germline CDR1 is SGHTA and CDR2 FQGTGA. The CDR3 runs to 18 residues. The V and J ends lost 3 bases and 5 bases, in that order; junction bases with no gene match: 9. The CDR3 nucleotides are TGTGCCAGCAGCTTTGGACTAGCGGGGGGTGCCCTTGACAATGAGCAGTTCTTC. Its translation: CASSFGLAGGALDNEQFF.

The J gene is TRBJ2-1, the V gene TRBV9, with D uncertain. CDR1 SGDLS and CDR2 YYNGEE come from the germline V gene. Between the trimmed V and J ends, which lost 4 bases and 7 bases, there was a span of 9 bases. This CDR3 contains 12 residues. As DNA, the CDR3 is TGTGCCAGCAGCCCGTCGGGTAATGAGCAGTTCTTC. This encodes CASSPSGNEQFF. The full variable domain, rest sourced from reference TRBV9 and TRBJ2-1, is DSGVTQTPKHLITATGQRVTLRCSPRSGDLSVYWYQQSLDQGLQFLIQYYNGEERAKGNILERFSAQQFPDLHSELNLSSLELGDSALYFCASSPSGNEQFFGPGTRLTVL.

This clone was counted once. The chain employs TRBV4-1 and TRBJ1-5; possibly TRBD1 for D (5 bases). Germline lookup yields CDR1 MGHRA and CDR2 YSYEKL. V gave up 1 base and J gave up 4 bases, with 14 bases separating them. The CDR3 is 16 amino acids. The CDR3 protein is CASSQVGQGKNQPQHF. As DNA, the CDR3 is TGCGCCAGCAGCCAAGTGGGGCAGGGCAAAAATCAGCCCCAGCATTTT.

The chain is built from TRBV18 and TRBJ2-2; D gene uncertain. This CDR3 contains 15 residues. Trimming removed 8 bases from V and 0 bases from J, with 13 bases in between. Germline V gene sequence: CDR1 KGHSH, CDR2 LQKENI. CDR3 in DNA: TGTGCCAGCCCCCCCCCACTCGCGAACACCGGGGAGCTGTTTTTT. Translating it yields CASPPPLANTGELFF.

The chain combines TRBV6-1 with TRBJ1-1; D is uncertain. Trimming took off 3 bases at V and 3 bases at J, with 14 bases between the two ends. Germline V gene sequence: CDR1 MNHNS, CDR2 SASEGT. This CDR3 is built from 15 residues. The CDR3: CASSDGFPVDTEAFF. CDR3 DNA sequence: TGTGCCAGCAGTGATGGGTTTCCGGTCGACACTGAAGCTTTCTTT.

V and J are TRBV6-1 and TRBJ2-7; 7 positions agree with TRBD1. Trimming at V came to 0 bases and at J to 3 bases, leaving 5 bases not matched to a gene. Per germline, CDR1 MNHNS and CDR2 SASEGT. The CDR3 length is 15 residues. The CDR3 DNA sequence: TGTGCCAGCAGTGAAGCGAGGGCAGGGGGCTACGAGCAGTACTTC. Its translation: CASSEARAGGYEQYF.

The gene calls are TRBV19 and TRBJ1-1; D is uncertain. V gave up 1 base and J gave up 1 base, with 10 bases separating them. Per the germline V gene, CDR1 is LNHDA and CDR2 is SQIVND (reference sequence). CDR3 length equals 15 residues. CDR3 in amino acids: CASSIGIFGNTEAFF. For the CDR3, the DNA is TGTGCCAGTAGTATAGGGATATTCGGGAACACTGAAGCTTTCTTT.

The chain employs TRBV5-8 and TRBJ1-5; D perhaps matches TRBD1 (5 bases). The CDR3 has 16 residues. Trimming removed 2 bases from V and 3 bases from J, with 15 bases in between. The germline V gene has CDR1 SGHTS and CDR2 YDEGEE. The CDR3 loop is CASSLTLAGYNQPQHF. The CDR3 DNA is TGTGCCAGCAGCTTAACCCTGGCAGGGTACAATCAGCCCCAGCATTTT. Supplemented by reference TRBV5-8 and TRBJ1-5, the full variable domain reads EAGVTQSPTHLIKTRGQQATLRCSPISGHTSVYWYQQALGLGLQFLLWYDEGEERNRGNFPPRFSGRQFPNYSSELNVNALELEDSALYLCASSLTLAGYNQPQHFGDGTRLSIL.

The J gene is TRBJ1-1, the V gene TRBV19; no definite D call. The germline gives CDR1 LNHDA, CDR2 SQIVND (reference sequence). CDR3 length equals 13 residues. Trimming cost V 4 bases and J 8 bases, with 14 bases left between them. In nucleotides, the CDR3 is TGTGCCAGTAGTACCGGGATAGTGGGGGAAGCTTTCTTT. It yields the protein CASSTGIVGEAFF.

The chain recombines TRBV15 with TRBJ1-4; unclear D gene. Trimming pared 4 bases from V and 0 bases from J, leaving 6 bases between. Per the germline V gene, CDR1 is LNHNV and CDR2 is YYDKDF (reference sequence). The CDR3 length is 14 residues. This chain's CDR3 is CATSKIATNEKLFF. The DNA of the CDR3 is TGTGCCACCAGCAAAATTGCAACTAATGAAAAACTGTTTTTT.

CDR3 bases: TGTGCCAGCAGCTTAGCCGGGACTGAAGCTTTCTTT. This translates into CASSLAGTEAFF. J is TRBJ1-1 and V is TRBV7-9; D gene uncertain. Germline CDR1 SEHNR, CDR2 FQNEAQ (reference sequence). The CDR3 sequence is 12 residues long. V was cut by 0 bases and J by 5 bases, with 4 bases left in between.

The chain is built from TRBV4-3 and TRBJ2-2; TRBD1 agrees at 7 bases. Germline lookup yields CDR1 LGHNA and CDR2 YSLEER. Unmatched junction bases numbered 5, after V lost 1 base and J lost 0 bases. The CDR3 covers 17 residues. The CDR3 coding sequence is TGCGCCAGCAGCCAAGCCCAGACAGGGTCGAACACCGGGGAGCTGTTTTTT. Protein: CASSQAQTGSNTGELFF.

The CDR3 nucleotides read TGTGCCAGCAGCTTATTTACGCGGAACACCGGGGAGCTGTTTTTT. Translation gives CASSLFTRNTGELFF. This chain joins TRBV7-3 and TRBJ2-2, with unresolved D. V dropped 2 bases and J dropped 1 base, with 8 bases sitting between them. Germline CDR1 SGHTA, CDR2 FQGTGA. The length of the CDR3 is 15 residues.

This clone was recorded once. CDR3 DNA sequence: TGTGCCATCTGGGGTTACAGGGGGCGCCGAATCAGTCAGCCCCAGCATTTT. Protein product: CAIWGYRGRRISQPQHF. The chain carries TRBV6-4 and TRBJ1-5; TRBD1 agrees at 9 bases. CDR3 length: 17 residues. Germline values: CDR1 MRHNA, CDR2 SNTAGT. V dropped 10 bases and J dropped 6; count of bases not matched to a gene: 19.

V usage is TRBV7-9 and J usage is TRBJ1-3; D is unclear. Germline CDR1 reads SEHNR; CDR2 reads FQNEAQ (reference sequence). V gave up 3 bases and J gave up 4 bases, with 10 bases separating them. The CDR3 extends over 14 amino acids. The CDR3 bases are TGTGCCAGCAGCTTGACCATCTCCGGAAACACCATATATTTT. Encoded protein: CASSLTISGNTIYF.

V gene TRBV15 combines with J gene TRBJ2-1; 8 bases agree with TRBD2. This CDR3 is built from 16 residues. V shed 1 base, J shed 3 bases, and the junction held 5 bases outside the gene matches. The V gene's germline CDR1 is LNHNV and CDR2 YYDKDF (reference sequence). The CDR3 protein is CATSRVAGGIYNEQFF. The CDR3, as DNA: TGTGCCACCAGCAGAGTTGCGGGGGGAATCTACAATGAGCAGTTCTTC.